Below, 20 T cell receptor beta chains from the same sample are listed, as sequenced in a study of vaccination effects on CD4 cells after COVID-19. Before any sequencing was done, the ViraFEST assay used viral peptide pools to expand antigen-specific CD4+ T cells. CD4+ T cell isolation took place after more than eight days of culture. Two doses of either BNT162b2 or mRNA-1273 were given to each participant. Some clones are missing from TCRdb's copy, which holds only in-frame ones; the method was immunoSEQ multiplex PCR. The sample shows about 59,000 clones, around four fifths of them seen only once. Their cognate antigens are unknown. The sequencing here drew on CD4+ T cells from PBMCs cultured with HCoV-OC43 spike peptides, taken after COVID-19 vaccination. Subset indicated: HCoV-OC43 spike overlapping peptide pool stimulation. The receptors here all came from a human donor who received a COVID-19 vaccine.

The V and J genes are TRBV5-5 and TRBJ1-6; tentatively, D is TRBD1 (6 bases). CDR1 is SGHKS, CDR2 YYEKEE, per germline (reference sequence). V dropped 5 bases and J dropped 8 bases, with 14 bases sitting between them. The CDR3 spans 14 residues. The CDR3 DNA reads TGTGCCAGCAGTCTACAGGGCTCCTATTCACCCCTCCACTTT. It translates to CASSLQGSYSPLHF.

This clone was counted a few times. The chain combines TRBV5-4 with TRBJ1-6; no firm D call. The CDR3 is made up of 16 amino acids. Looked up from germline, CDR1 is SGHNT and CDR2 is YYREEE (reference sequence). V was trimmed by 4 bases and J by 7 bases, leaving 18 bases between them. This CDR3 reads CASSTSTWATNSPLHF. The CDR3 nucleotides are TGTGCCAGCAGCACCTCTACGTGGGCTACAAATTCACCCCTCCACTTT.

The genes are TRBV6-2 or TRBV6-3 and TRBJ1-5; the match to TRBD1 covers 8 bases. Germline loops: CDR1 MNHEY, CDR2 SVGEGT. The trim removed 6 bases at V and 1 base at J, leaving 11 bases unmatched. CDR3 length: 17 amino acids. The CDR3 region is CASSQTRQGLSNQPQHF. The CDR3 DNA follows: TGTGCCAGCAGCCAAACCCGACAGGGGTTAAGCAATCAGCCCCAGCATTTT.

V usage is TRBV11-2 and J usage is TRBJ2-5, with D hard to call. V dropped 1 base and J dropped 7 bases, with 10 bases sitting between them. Germline V gives CDR1 SGHAT, CDR2 FQNNGV. The CDR3 covers 13 residues. CDR3 sequence reads: CASSLVRDGTQYF. DNA of the CDR3: TGTGCCAGCAGCTTAGTCCGTGACGGGACCCAGTACTTC.

The chain employs TRBV24-1 and TRBJ2-5; 7 bases match TRBD1. Looked up from germline, CDR1 is KGHDR and CDR2 is SFDVKD. The ends lost 2 bases at V and 2 bases at J; junction bases unmatched: 4. The CDR3 totals 15 residues. As DNA, the CDR3 is TGTGCCACCAGTGATTCGACAGGGCCACAAGAGACCCAGTACTTC. This encodes CATSDSTGPQETQYF.

The chain combines TRBV5-1 with TRBJ2-6; tentatively, D is TRBD2 (5 bases). V was trimmed by 6 bases and J by 0 bases, leaving 13 bases between them. The CDR3 contains 16 residues. CDR1 is SGHRS and CDR2 is YFSETQ in the germline V gene. The CDR3 reads CASNPGSLSGANVLTF. DNA for the CDR3: TGCGCCAGCAACCCGGGATCTCTCTCTGGGGCCAACGTCCTGACTTTC.

This chain joins TRBV4-1 and TRBJ2-3, with 8 nucleotides matching TRBD2. V lost 2 bases and J lost 4; bases outside the gene matches: 5. In germline, CDR1 is MGHRA, CDR2 YSYEKL. The CDR3 is made up of 15 amino acids. CDR3 amino acids: CASSQTSGRADTQYF. CDR3 in DNA: TGCGCCAGCAGCCAAACTAGCGGAAGGGCAGATACGCAGTATTTT.

V usage is TRBV7-8 and J usage is TRBJ2-1, with a weak D call TRBD2 (5 bases). The CDR3 has 13 residues. CDR1 is SGHVS and CDR2 is FQNEAQ in the germline V gene. The V gene lost 4 bases and the J gene lost 4 bases, with 8 bases spanning the gap. CDR3 amino acids: CASSSGNYNEQFF. DNA for the CDR3: TGTGCCAGCAGCTCCGGGAATTACAATGAGCAGTTCTTC.

The chain employs TRBV27 and TRBJ1-3; possibly TRBD1 for D (5 bases). The CDR3 is 15 residues long. Germline-derived CDR1 and CDR2 are MNHEY and SMNVEV (reference sequence). Deletions cut 4 bases from V and 3 bases from J, with 13 bases between. The chain's CDR3 is CASSSRQGYGNTIYF. The CDR3 DNA sequence: TGTGCCAGCAGTTCGCGGCAGGGCTATGGAAACACCATATATTTT.

The V call is TRBV7-2, the J call TRBJ2-7; D is ambiguous. Germline values: CDR1 SGHTA, CDR2 FQGNSA. V was trimmed by 1 base and J by 4 bases, leaving 14 bases between them. This CDR3 has 15 amino acids. The CDR3, as DNA: TGTGCCAGCAGCTTAGGCCCGGCAGCCCAGTACGAGCAGTACGTC. Translated: CASSLGPAAQYEQYV.

There are a few counts of this clone. V usage is TRBV5-6 and J usage is TRBJ2-2; perhaps D is TRBD1 or TRBD2 (7 bases each). CDR3 length: 14 residues. Per the germline V gene, CDR1 is SGHDT and CDR2 is YYEEEE. Trimming pared 4 bases from V and 6 bases from J, leaving 13 bases between. This CDR3 is CASSPGRGPGELFF. The CDR3 DNA reads TGTGCCAGCAGCCCAGGGAGGGGGCCCGGGGAGCTGTTTTTT.

In this sample, this clone turned up once. The chain combines TRBV5-4 with TRBJ2-2; D gene uncertain. The CDR3 runs to 14 residues. The V end lost 0 bases, the J end lost 5 bases, and 8 bases lay between the germline ends. Germline assignment: CDR1 SGHNT and CDR2 YYREEE (reference sequence). The chain's CDR3 is CASSLALQTGELFF. CDR3 bases: TGTGCCAGCAGCTTGGCCCTACAAACCGGGGAGCTGTTTTTT.

The V and J genes are TRBV6-5 and TRBJ1-2; D remains ambiguous. The CDR3 spans 15 residues. The V end lost 7 bases, the J end lost 0 bases, and 15 bases lay between the germline ends. Germline V gives CDR1 MNHEY, CDR2 SVGAGI. The CDR3 DNA follows: TGTGCCAGCACCGGGTCCTTAGTAGCTAACTATGGCTACACCTTC. Translating it yields CASTGSLVANYGYTF.

The chain uses TRBV6-5 and TRBJ1-2; 9 nucleotides line up with TRBD1. The CDR3 spans 15 residues. Germline CDR1 MNHEY, CDR2 SVGAGI. After removal of 4 bases from V and 4 bases from J, the junction contained 7 bases not matched to a gene. DNA of the CDR3: TGTGCCAGCAGTTCAGGGACAGGGAGCCCCTATGGCTACACCTTC. This encodes CASSSGTGSPYGYTF.

This clone has only a few counts. The V gene is TRBV5-4, the J gene TRBJ2-2; possible D gene TRBD1, 5 bases. The CDR3 totals 14 residues. The germline V gene encodes CDR1 SGHNT and CDR2 YYREEE (reference sequence). V was shortened by 8 bases and J by 0 bases, with 11 bases between the two germline ends. The CDR3 reads CASSDTSNTGELFF. CDR3 nucleotide sequence: TGTGCCAGTTCGGACACTTCGAACACCGGGGAGCTGTTTTTT.

The chain is built from TRBV10-1 and TRBJ2-5, with 7 bases identical to TRBD2. The CDR3 length is 15 residues. Trimming took 3 bases from V and 4 from J; bases not matched to a gene: 8. Germline CDR1 and CDR2: WNHNN and SYGVQD (reference sequence). The CDR3 sequence is CASSEREGTAETQYF. CDR3 sequence (DNA): TGCGCCAGCAGTGAAAGGGAGGGTACGGCAGAGACCCAGTACTTC.

Points on this clone: At one boundary the junction diverges from the germline segment, which might be a read error. This chain connects TRBV2 to TRBJ1-4; D ambiguous. Per the germline V gene, CDR1 is SNHLY and CDR2 is FYNNEI. This CDR3 has 15 amino acids. This chain's CDR3 is CASTERGTTNEKLFF. DNA of the CDR3: TGTGCCAGCACTGAACGGGGTACAACTAATGAAAAACTGTTTTTT.

The J gene is TRBJ1-2, the V gene TRBV7-2; possibly TRBD1 for D (5 bases). Trimming took off 1 base at V and 8 bases at J, with 11 bases between the two ends. The germline CDR1 and CDR2 sequences are SGHTA and FQGNSA. CDR3 length: 13 residues. CDR3 DNA sequence: TGTGCCAGCAGCTTAGGGGGGGGACGGGGCTACACCTTC. Its protein is CASSLGGGRGYTF.

The genes are TRBV6-4 and TRBJ1-1, with 8 bases identical to TRBD1. J lost 4 bases, V lost 10 bases, and 14 bases had no gene match. Germline V gives CDR1 MRHNA, CDR2 SNTAGT. This CDR3 has 15 residues. The DNA for the CDR3 is TGTGCCACCACCGCAGGGGGCAGGGAGGGCACTGAAGCTTTCTTT. Its protein product is CATTAGGREGTEAFF.

This chain connects TRBV19 to TRBJ1-2; 9 bases fit TRBD1. The CDR3 has 14 amino acids. Germline V gives CDR1 LNHDA, CDR2 SQIVND (reference sequence). Trimming at V came to 7 bases and at J to 5 bases, leaving 8 bases not matched to a gene. The CDR3 DNA is TGTGCCAGTAATCCGACAGGGGGTTTGTATGGCTACACCTTC. This encodes CASNPTGGLYGYTF.